The TCR beta chain described here comes from a study of T cells in Graves' hyperthyroidism and ophthalmopathy. Study-level points and caveats: Peripheral blood also featured most of the thyroid clonotypes expanded above 0.001.

In this sample, this clonotype turned up many times. Its antigen is unidentified. The V end lost 1 base, the J end lost 5 bases, and 16 bases lay between the germline ends. Germline V CDR1 and CDR2: SGHDT, YYEEEE. CDR3 length equals 15 residues. RNA transcripts provided the source from which TCR beta CDR3 regions were amplified. The primer set for the first-round RT-PCR of the TCR CDR3 was HTBI. TCRdb re-derived calls from the multiplex PCR reads in MiXCR, one entry per CDR3 protein. The data show about 130,000 distinct CDR3 sequences, with 22% seen just once and 60% to 70% held by the top ten. The chain combines TRBV5-6 with TRBJ2-7; weak D call: TRBD1 (6 bases). The sequence came from a woman in her fifties or sixties with Graves' hyperthyroidism that later progressed to Graves' ophthalmopathy. Sequencing was performed on blood. The CDR3 region has the DNA TGTGCCAGCAGCTTGACACTCGGCAGGGACAACGAGCAGTACTTC. It codes for CASSLTLGRDNEQYF.